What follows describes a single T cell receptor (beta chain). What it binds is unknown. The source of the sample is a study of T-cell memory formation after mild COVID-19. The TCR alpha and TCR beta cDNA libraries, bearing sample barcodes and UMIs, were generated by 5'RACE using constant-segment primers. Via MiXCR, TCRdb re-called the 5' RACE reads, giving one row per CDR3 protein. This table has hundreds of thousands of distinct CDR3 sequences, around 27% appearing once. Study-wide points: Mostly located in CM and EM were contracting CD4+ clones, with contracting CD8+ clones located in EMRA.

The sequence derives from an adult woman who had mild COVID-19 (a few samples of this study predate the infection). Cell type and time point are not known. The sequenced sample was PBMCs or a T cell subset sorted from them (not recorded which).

The CDR3 DNA reads as TGTGCCAGCAGCCAAGAAGGGGCTCGGGAGCAGTACTTC. Its protein is CASSQEGAREQYF. The gene calls are TRBV3-1 and TRBJ2-7, with TRBD1 as a possible D gene (5 bases). The CDR3 contains 13 residues. The germline CDR1 and CDR2 sequences are LGHDT and YNNKEL (reference sequence). The ends were cut back, 0 bases at V and 7 bases at J, with 10 bases in the middle.